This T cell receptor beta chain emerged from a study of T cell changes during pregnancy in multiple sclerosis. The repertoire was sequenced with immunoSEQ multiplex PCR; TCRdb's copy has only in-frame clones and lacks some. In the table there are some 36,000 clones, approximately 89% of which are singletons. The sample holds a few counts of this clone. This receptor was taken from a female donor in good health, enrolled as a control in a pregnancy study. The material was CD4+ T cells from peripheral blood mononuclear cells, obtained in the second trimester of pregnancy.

The CDR3 sequence is CASRAEGGPSRALHF. CDR3 nucleotides: TGTGCCAGCAGAGCCGAGGGGGGGCCATCCAGAGCCCTCCACTTT. The gene calls are TRBV2 and TRBJ1-6, with D maybe TRBD1 (6 bases). Per the germline V gene, CDR1 is SNHLY and CDR2 is FYNNEI. The CDR3 spans 15 residues. Trimming stripped 6 bases from V and 14 bases from J, with 23 bases between.